This TCR beta chain was found in a study of beta chain features in type 1 diabetes. V dropped 4 bases and J dropped 5 bases, with 10 bases sitting between them. The CDR3 sequence is 13 residues long. Per germline, CDR1 SGHNT and CDR2 YYREEE (reference sequence). Isolated RNA was reverse transcribed in full, so expressed TCRB transcripts were sequenced. Sequencing was performed with immunoSEQ multiplex PCR; in TCRdb, only in-frame clones are kept and a portion is missing. The repertoire holds tens of thousands of clones, around 45% seen once, with 1.4% in the top ten. Study-level findings and limits: Type 1 diabetes patients had moderately but significantly shorter TCRB CDR3s in all four CD4+ subsets.

This clone was seen a handful of times. Its target is unknown. The source of this sequence is a man in his thirties or forties with type 1 diabetes. V is TRBV5-4 and J is TRBJ2-1; tentatively, D is TRBD2 (5 bases). Material: Tregs from blood. The CDR3: CASSTGNHNEQFF. In DNA, the CDR3 is TGTGCCAGCAGCACCGGGAACCACAATGAGCAGTTCTTC.